Listed here is a single T cell receptor (beta chain). One end of the junction is discordant with germline, which a read error may explain. Amplification of TCR beta CDR3 regions was performed using RNA transcripts as template. HTBI primers were the set used in a first-round RT-PCR of the TCR CDR3. In TCRdb, the multiplex PCR reads were re-called with MiXCR into one record per CDR3 protein. The profile shows 500,000 to 600,000 distinct CDR3 sequences, 15% to 20% of them singletons. This sample was included in a study of T cells in Graves' hyperthyroidism and ophthalmopathy. The CDR3 spans 17 residues. The germline V gene has CDR1 KGHDR and CDR2 SFDVKD.

This sequence originates from a man in his forties with Graves' ophthalmopathy. The genes are TRBV24-1 and TRBJ2-3; D tentatively fits TRBD1 or TRBD2 (6 bases each). Source material: blood. This CDR3 is CATGDHLRGLSTDTQYF. The CDR3 DNA follows: TGTGCCACCGGTGACCACCTCCGGGGGCTTAGCACAGATACGCAGTATTTT.